What follows is one T cell receptor (beta chain) and its context. Its antigen is not known. CDR3 length equals 16 residues. Unmatched junction bases numbered 11, after V lost 4 bases and J lost 2 bases. Germline CDR1 SGHRS, CDR2 YFSETQ. The data belong to a study of T cells after yellow fever vaccination. MiXCR was run by TCRdb on the 5' RACE reads, yielding one entry per CDR3 protein. The table lists a few hundred thousand distinct CDR3 sequences, around 7% of them singletons. Study-wide points: Booster sampling recovered most clones from primary vaccination (around 96% CD4, 88% CD8).

The V and J genes are TRBV5-1 and TRBJ2-5, with 7 bases that match TRBD1. The source was CD4+ T cells sorted from PBMCs, collected 15 days after the yellow fever booster vaccination. The sequence derives from a young man who received the YFV17D yellow fever vaccine. Here the CDR3 reads CASSPGTVFRQETQYF. The DNA for the CDR3 is TGCGCCAGCAGCCCTGGGACAGTCTTTCGGCAAGAGACCCAGTACTTC.